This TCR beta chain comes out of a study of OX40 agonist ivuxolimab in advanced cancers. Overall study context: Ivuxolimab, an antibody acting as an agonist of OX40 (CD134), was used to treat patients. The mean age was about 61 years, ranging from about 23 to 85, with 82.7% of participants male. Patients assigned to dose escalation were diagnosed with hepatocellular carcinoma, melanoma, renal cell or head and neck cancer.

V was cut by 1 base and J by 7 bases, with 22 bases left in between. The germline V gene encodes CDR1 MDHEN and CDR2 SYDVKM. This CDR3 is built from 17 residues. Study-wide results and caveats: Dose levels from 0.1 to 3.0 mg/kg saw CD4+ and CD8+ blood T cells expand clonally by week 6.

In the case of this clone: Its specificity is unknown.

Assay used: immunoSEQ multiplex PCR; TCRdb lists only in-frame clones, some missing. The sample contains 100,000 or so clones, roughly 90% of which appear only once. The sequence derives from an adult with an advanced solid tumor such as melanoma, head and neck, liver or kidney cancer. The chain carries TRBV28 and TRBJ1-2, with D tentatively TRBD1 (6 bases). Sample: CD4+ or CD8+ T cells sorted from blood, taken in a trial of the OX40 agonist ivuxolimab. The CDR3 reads CASSLSGGGPPARGYTF. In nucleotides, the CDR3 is TGTGCCAGCAGTTTATCAGGAGGGGGACCGCCAGCACGTGGCTACACCTTC.